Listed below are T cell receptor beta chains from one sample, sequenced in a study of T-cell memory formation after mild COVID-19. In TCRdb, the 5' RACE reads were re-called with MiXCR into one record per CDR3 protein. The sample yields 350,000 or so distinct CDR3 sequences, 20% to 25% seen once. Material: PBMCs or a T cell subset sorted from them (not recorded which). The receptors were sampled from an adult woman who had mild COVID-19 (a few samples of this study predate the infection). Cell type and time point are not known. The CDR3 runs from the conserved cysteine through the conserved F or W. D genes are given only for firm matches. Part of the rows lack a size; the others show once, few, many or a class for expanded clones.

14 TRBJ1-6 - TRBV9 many CASSVAGGNSPLHF TGTGCCAGCAGCGTAGCTGGGGGCAATTCACCCCTCCACTTT
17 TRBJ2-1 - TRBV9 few CASSGNIGAGVYNEQFF TGTGCCAGCAGCGGGAACATCGGGGCAGGGGTATACAATGAGCAGTTCTTC
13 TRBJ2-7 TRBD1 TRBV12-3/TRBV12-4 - CASSWGTGYEQYF TGTGCCAGCAGTTGGGGGACAGGCTACGAGCAGTACTTC
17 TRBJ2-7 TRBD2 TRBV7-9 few CASSSLMAGDIGHEQYF TGTGCCAGCAGCTCCCTAATGGCGGGAGACATTGGCCACGAGCAGTACTTC
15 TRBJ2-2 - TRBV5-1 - CASSLQGEAAGELFF TGCGCCAGCAGCTTGCAGGGAGAAGCCGCCGGGGAGCTGTTTTTT
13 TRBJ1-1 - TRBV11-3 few CASSLSGTSEAFF TGTGCCAGCAGCCTCTCCGGGACATCTGAAGCTTTCTTT
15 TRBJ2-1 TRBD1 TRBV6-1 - CASSEDRGYGNEQFF TGTGCCAGCAGTGAAGACAGGGGGTACGGCAATGAGCAGTTCTTC
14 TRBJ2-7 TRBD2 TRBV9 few CASSAGTSESEQYF TGTGCCAGCAGCGCCGGGACTAGCGAGTCCGAGCAGTACTTC
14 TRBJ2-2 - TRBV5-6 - CASSLGSSTGELFF TGTGCCAGCAGCTTGGGGTCTAGCACCGGGGAGCTGTTTTTT
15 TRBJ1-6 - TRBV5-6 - CASSFAGGGNSPLHF TGTGCCAGCAGCTTTGCTGGTGGGGGTAATTCACCCCTCCACTTT
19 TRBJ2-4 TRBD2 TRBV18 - CASSPRTSGIMQAKNIQYF TGTGCCAGCTCACCACGGACTAGCGGGATTATGCAGGCCAAAAACATTCAGTACTTC
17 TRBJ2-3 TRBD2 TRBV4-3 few CASSQLTTSGSTDTQYF TGCGCCAGCAGCCAACTTACTACTAGCGGGAGCACAGATACGCAGTATTTT
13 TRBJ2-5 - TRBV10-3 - CAISAIGGETQYF TGTGCCATCAGTGCTATCGGCGGAGAGACCCAGTACTTC
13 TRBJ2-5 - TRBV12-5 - CASGLVETKTQYF TGTGCTAGTGGTTTGGTAGAGACAAAGACCCAGTACTTC
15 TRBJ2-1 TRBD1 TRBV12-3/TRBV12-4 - CASSLTRGPYNEQFF TGTGCCAGCAGTTTAACGAGGGGGCCATACAATGAGCAGTTCTTC
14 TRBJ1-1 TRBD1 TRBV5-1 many CASSRQGAGTEAFF TGCGCCAGCAGTAGACAGGGGGCAGGCACTGAAGCTTTCTTT
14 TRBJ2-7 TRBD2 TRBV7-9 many CASSTGGALYEQYF TGTGCCAGCAGCACCGGGGGGGCCCTCTACGAGCAGTACTTC
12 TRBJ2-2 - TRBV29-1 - CSVAGFTGELFF TGCAGCGTTGCGGGGTTCACCGGGGAGCTGTTTTTT
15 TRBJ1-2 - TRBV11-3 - CASSPSGGQYYGYTF TGTGCCAGCAGCCCGTCGGGAGGGCAATACTATGGCTACACCTTC
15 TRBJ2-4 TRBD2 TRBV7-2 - CASSLGPSGNNIQYF TGTGCCAGCAGCTTAGGGCCTAGCGGGAATAACATTCAGTACTTC
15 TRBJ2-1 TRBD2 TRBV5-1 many CASSPGLAEYNEQFF TGCGCCAGCAGCCCGGGGCTAGCGGAGTACAATGAGCAGTTCTTC
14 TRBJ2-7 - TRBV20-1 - CSARRSGRFYEQYF TGCAGTGCTCGGAGGTCTGGCAGGTTCTACGAGCAGTACTTC
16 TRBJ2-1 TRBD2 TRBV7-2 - CASSLRTSGGLNEQFF TGTGCCAGCAGCCTTAGAACTAGCGGGGGTTTAAATGAGCAGTTCTTC
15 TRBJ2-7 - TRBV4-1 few CASSQVEDSSYEQYF TGCGCCAGCAGCCAAGTCGAAGACAGCTCCTACGAGCAGTACTTC
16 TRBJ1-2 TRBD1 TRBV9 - CASSGYRGLQNYGYTF TGTGCCAGCAGCGGGTACAGGGGGCTTCAGAACTATGGCTACACCTTC
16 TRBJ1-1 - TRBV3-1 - CASRKNPGTYKTEAFF TGTGCCAGCAGAAAAAACCCCGGGACCTACAAGACTGAAGCTTTCTTT
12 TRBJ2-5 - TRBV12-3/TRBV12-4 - CASRVVWETQYF TGTGCCAGCAGAGTCGTTTGGGAGACCCAGTACTTC
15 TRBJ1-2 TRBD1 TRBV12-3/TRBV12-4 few CASSWSGQGAKGYTF TGTGCCAGCAGTTGGAGTGGACAGGGGGCGAAAGGCTACACCTTC
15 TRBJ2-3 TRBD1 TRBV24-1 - CATSKGQGRTDTQYF TGTGCCACCAGTAAGGGACAGGGAAGGACAGATACGCAGTATTTT
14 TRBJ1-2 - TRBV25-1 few CASSVGRGSYGYTF TGTGCCAGCAGTGTGGGCAGGGGCAGCTATGGCTACACCTTC
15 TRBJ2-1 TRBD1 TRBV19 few CASRRRPDRVYEQFF TGTGCCAGCCGCCGACGTCCGGACAGGGTGTATGAGCAGTTCTTC
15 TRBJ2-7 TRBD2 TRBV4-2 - CASSQKREYNYEQYF TGTGCCAGCAGCCAAAAGCGGGAGTACAATTACGAGCAGTACTTC
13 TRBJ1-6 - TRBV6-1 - CASSETVYSPLHF TGTGCCAGCAGTGAAACCGTTTATTCACCCCTCCACTTT